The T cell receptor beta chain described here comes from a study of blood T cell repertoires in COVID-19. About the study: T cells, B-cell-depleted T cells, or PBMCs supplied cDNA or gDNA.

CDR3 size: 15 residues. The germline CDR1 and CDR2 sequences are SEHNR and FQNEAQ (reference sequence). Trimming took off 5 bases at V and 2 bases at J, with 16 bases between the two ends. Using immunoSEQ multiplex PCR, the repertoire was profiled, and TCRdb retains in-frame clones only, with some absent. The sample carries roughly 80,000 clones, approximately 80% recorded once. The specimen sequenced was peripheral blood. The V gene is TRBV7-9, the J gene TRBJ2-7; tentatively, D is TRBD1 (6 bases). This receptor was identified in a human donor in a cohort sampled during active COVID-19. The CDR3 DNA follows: TGTGCCAGCAGCGTCGCAACAGGGTCCACCTACGAGCAGTACTTC. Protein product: CASSVATGSTYEQYF.